This is a list of T cell receptor beta chains from one sample in a study of blood T cell repertoires in COVID-19. Only in-frame clones appear in the TCRdb table, and some are missing; sequencing was by immunoSEQ multiplex PCR. The table has under 300,000 clones, 89% seen once. Material: peripheral blood. All receptors come from a woman aged 40 to 49 who had recovered from COVID-19. CDR3s leave out the opening cysteine and the closing phenylalanine or tryptophan. Each record gives: V gene, CDR3 protein.

>TRBV29-1
SVEKTGYGYT
>TRBV7-8
ASSLGPAGGYEQY
>TRBV5-1
ASRMAGGAGEGEKLF
>TRBV10-3
AISDPPGLVGEQY
>TRBV5-1
ASSSGSEATNEKLF
>TRBV5-8
ASSPDRSSRVWDEQY
>TRBV28
ASSLAQGMSPLH
>TRBV28
ASSFGGSYNQPQH
>TRBV6-5
ASSYSWQGHYEQY
>TRBV28
ASSLTPRGGTEAF